The source of this T cell receptor (beta chain) is a study of CD8+CD57+ T cells in acquired aplastic anemia. Trimming took off 6 bases at V and 4 bases at J, with 7 bases between the two ends. Germline V lookup: CDR1 SGHVS, CDR2 FQNEAQ. The CDR3 sequence is 11 residues long. TCR beta VDJ and CDR3 profiling used genomic DNA as template. TCRdb independently ran MiXCR on the reads; one entry per CDR3 protein. The data hold about 98,000 distinct CDR3 sequences, with 65% to 70% observed a single time. CD8+CD57+ cell expansion had been shown by flow cytometry in patients chosen for sequencing. This receptor was obtained from a human donor with aplastic anemia. The sample was sorted CD4+, CD8+, or CD8+CD57+ T cells (not recorded which) from PBMCs. The rearrangement uses TRBV7-8 and TRBJ2-7; D ambiguous. CDR3 DNA sequence: TGTGCCAGCAGTGAGAGGTACGAGCAGTACTTC. Protein: CASSERYEQYF.